This T cell receptor beta chain was identified in a study of T cell repertoires in cytomegalovirus infection. Study background: Well-studied HLA-B-restricted CMV epitopes were used in the study alongside recently identified HLA-C-restricted ones. Evidence of both CMV infection and a matching HLA type came from public TCR beta signatures.

Study outcomes and limitations: Based on cumulative public TCR beta family frequency, carriers of CMV plus the relevant HLA were identified. Clonotypes of TCR beta that were HLA-C-restricted and CMV-specific dominated the ex vivo response.

This clonotype was recorded a few times. What it binds is not known. In TCRdb, the reads were re-called with MiXCR into one record per CDR3 protein. The repertoire holds about 740,000 distinct CDR3 sequences, with around a third as singletons. The material sequenced was cultured PBMCs, taken from culture after CMV antigen stimulation. The TCR was taken from a human donor in good health (CMV status not recorded). Some clones in this sample may be carry-over from other donors' samples.

The CDR3 region is CASSFNRGLNTEAFF. For the CDR3, the DNA is TGTGCCAGCAGTTTTAACAGGGGATTGAACACTGAAGCTTTCTTT. V usage is TRBV28 and J usage is TRBJ1-1; 7 bases map to TRBD1. Trimming at V came to 3 bases and at J to 0 bases, leaving 4 bases not matched to a gene. The CDR3 has 15 amino acids. Germline CDR1 is MDHEN and CDR2 is SYDVKM.